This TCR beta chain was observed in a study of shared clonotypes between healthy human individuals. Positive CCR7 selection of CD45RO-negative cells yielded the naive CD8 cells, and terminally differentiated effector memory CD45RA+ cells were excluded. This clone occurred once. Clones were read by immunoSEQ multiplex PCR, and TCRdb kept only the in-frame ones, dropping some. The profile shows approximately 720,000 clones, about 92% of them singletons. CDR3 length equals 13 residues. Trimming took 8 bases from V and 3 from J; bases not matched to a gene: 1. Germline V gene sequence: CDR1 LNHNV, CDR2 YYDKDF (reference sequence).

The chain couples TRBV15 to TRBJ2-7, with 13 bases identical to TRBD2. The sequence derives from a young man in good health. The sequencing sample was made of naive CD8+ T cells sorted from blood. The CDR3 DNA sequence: TGTGCCACCCGGACTAGCGGGAGCTACGAGCAGTACTTC. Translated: CATRTSGSYEQYF.